This T cell receptor beta chain was captured by sequencing in a study of blood T cells in healthy people across ages. Per germline, CDR1 ENHRY and CDR2 SYGVKD. Trimming shortened V by 4 bases and J by 0 bases, and 21 bases separated the two germline ends. This CDR3 contains 19 residues. Overall study findings and caveats: While age rose, TCR beta diversity per million T cells dropped in a roughly linear way. Reliance upon unsorted PBMCs precluded definitive naive versus antigen-experienced comparison.

Alongside a J-beta primer mix, a sample-barcoded 5' primer served in a second PCR lasting about 7 to 11 cycles. A template-switch adaptor containing 12 random nucleotides labeled each cDNA molecule. Each sample yielded at least 2.5 million CDR3-containing paired-end reads. TCRdb processed the 5' RACE reads anew with MiXCR; each CDR3 protein has one entry. The sample shows some 1.5 million distinct CDR3 sequences, 28% of them seen only once. This clonotype occurred many times. Its antigen remains unknown. The chain has TRBV10-3 and TRBJ1-4; D uncertain. This receptor was obtained from a woman aged 30 to 39 in good health. Sequenced input: blood. Here the CDR3 reads CAISVRPAGSVATNEKLFF. The CDR3 nucleotides are TGTGCCATCAGTGTTAGACCGGCCGGGAGCGTTGCAACTAATGAAAAACTGTTTTTT.